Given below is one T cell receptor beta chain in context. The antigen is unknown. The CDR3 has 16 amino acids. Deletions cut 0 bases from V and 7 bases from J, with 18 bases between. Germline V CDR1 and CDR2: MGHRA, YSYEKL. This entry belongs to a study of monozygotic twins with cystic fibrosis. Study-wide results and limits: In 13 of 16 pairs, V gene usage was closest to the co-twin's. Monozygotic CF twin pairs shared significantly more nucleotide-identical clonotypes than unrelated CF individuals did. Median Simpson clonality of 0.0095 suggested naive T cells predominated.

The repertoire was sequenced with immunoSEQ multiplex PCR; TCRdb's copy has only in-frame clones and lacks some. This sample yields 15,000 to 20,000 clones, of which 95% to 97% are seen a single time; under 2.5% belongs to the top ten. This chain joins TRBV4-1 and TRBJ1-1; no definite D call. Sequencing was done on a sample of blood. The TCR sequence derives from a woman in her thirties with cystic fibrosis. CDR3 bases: TGCGCCAGCAGCCAAGATCAAATGGTCGGAATAGGTGAAGCTTTCTTT. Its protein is CASSQDQMVGIGEAFF.